The clone carrying this TCR beta chain showed up just once. Profiled with immunoSEQ multiplex PCR; TCRdb holds only in-frame clones, not every one. Of a few hundred thousand clones in the sample, 60% to 80% were seen once. The data are from a study of shared clonotypes between healthy human individuals. The CDR3 totals 15 residues. In germline, CDR1 is SGHTA, CDR2 FQGNSA. Trimming pared 3 bases from V and 5 bases from J, leaving 16 bases between. The chain links TRBV7-2 to TRBJ2-5; perhaps TRBD1 as D (5 bases). This clonotype was obtained from a man aged 25 to 40 in good health. The specimen was memory CD4+ T cells sorted from blood. Subset described: CD45RA-negative fraction. The CDR3, as DNA: TGTGCCAGCAGCTTTTCAAGGGGCGCCCAGGAGACCCAGTACTTC. This gives the protein CASSFSRGAQETQYF.